This passage covers 17 T cell receptor beta chains from one sample sequenced in a study of control samples from healthy donors and cancer patients (dated by TCRdb to 2018 to 2021). Receptor amplification or capture employed the immunoSEQ multiplex PCR assay. TCRdb limited this immuneACCESS table to in-frame rearrangements with V and J called. A share of clones is missing; checked studies link under half to unresolved V genes, and the rest is unexplained. Within this sample are about 150,000 clones, with 80% to 95% of them counted one time only. The ten biggest clones cover less than 6% of the sample. Specimen: blood. The source of these receptors is a man aged 18 to 30 in good health.

The chain joins TRBV5-4 to TRBJ2-7; D possibly uses TRBD1 or TRBD2 (5 bases each). CDR3 length equals 11 residues. Germline V gene sequence: CDR1 SGHNT, CDR2 YYREEE (reference sequence). V lost 5 bases, J lost 6 bases, and 9 bases lay in between. The CDR3 DNA reads as TGTGCCAGCAGTTGGGGGTCCGAGCAGTACTTC. Translation: CASSWGSEQYF.

This chain links TRBV7-3 with TRBJ2-5; 14 bases align to TRBD2. After removal of 5 bases from V and 3 bases from J, the junction contained 5 bases not matched to a gene. The CDR3 consists of 16 residues. Germline V CDR1 and CDR2: SGHTA, FQGTGA. This chain's CDR3 is CASSRTGLAGEETQYF. As DNA, the CDR3 is TGTGCCAGCAGCCGTACGGGACTAGCGGGAGAAGAGACCCAGTACTTC.

V is TRBV18 and J is TRBJ2-3; 9 nucleotides align to TRBD1. Germline V gene sequence: CDR1 KGHSH, CDR2 LQKENI. There are 16 residues in the CDR3. V shed 5 bases, J shed 3 bases, and the junction held 9 bases outside the gene matches. The chain's CDR3 is CASSEDGDRETDTQYF. CDR3 sequence (DNA): TGTGCCAGCTCAGAAGACGGGGACAGGGAGACAGATACGCAGTATTTT.

For this clone: Distinct nucleotide sequences in the sample also encode this CDR3. The chain has TRBV7-2 and TRBJ2-7; D is undetermined. Trimming took off 1 base at V and 4 bases at J, with 11 bases between the two ends. Germline-derived CDR1 and CDR2 are SGHTA and FQGNSA. The CDR3 totals 14 residues. CDR3 sequence: CASSLEVGRYEQYF. CDR3 DNA sequence: TGTGCCAGCAGCTTAGAGGTTGGACGGTACGAGCAGTACTTC. The full variable domain, rest sourced from reference TRBV7-2 and TRBJ2-7, is GAGVSQSPSNKVTEKGKDVELRCDPISGHTALYWYRQSLGQGLEFLIYFQGNSAPDKSGLPSDRFSAERTGGSVSTLTIQRTQQEDSAVYLCASSLEVGRYEQYFGPGTRLTVT.

The CDR3 sequence: CASSTNLGAFF. Here the CDR3 DNA reads TGTGCCAGCAGTACCAATCTCGGGGCGTTCTTC. The V gene is TRBV11-2, the J gene TRBJ2-1, with D perhaps TRBD1 or TRBD2 (5 bases each). CDR3 length equals 11 residues. Germline CDR1 and CDR2: SGHAT and FQNNGV. V was trimmed by 6 bases and J by 15 bases, leaving 15 bases between them.

This clone is a singleton in its sample. At one boundary the junction diverges from the germline segment, which might be a read error. The chain uses TRBV6-5 and TRBJ1-2, with 7 positions matching TRBD1. The CDR3 contains 15 residues. CDR1 MNHEY and CDR2 SVGAGI come from the germline V gene. CDR3 sequence (DNA): TGTGCCAGCAGCTACTGGGACAGCGAGGACTATGGCTACACCTTC. Translated: CASSYWDSEDYGYTF.

The chain has TRBV4-1 and TRBJ2-2; 9 bases line up with TRBD2. Germline V lookup: CDR1 MGHRA, CDR2 YSYEKL. V lost 4 bases to trimming and J lost 2 bases; unmatched junction nucleotides: 20. The CDR3 contains 21 residues. The CDR3 here is CASSRGSYTSGLRFNTGELFF. DNA of the CDR3: TGCGCCAGCAGCCGAGGATCATACACTAGCGGGTTGAGGTTTAACACCGGGGAGCTGTTTTTT.

This chain connects TRBV15 to TRBJ1-5; D is uncertain. Germline V gene lookup returns CDR1 LNHNV and CDR2 YYDKDF (reference sequence). Trimming stripped 6 bases from V and 0 bases from J, with 9 bases between. This CDR3 has 14 amino acids. The CDR3 is CATSFRYSNQPQHF. CDR3 nucleotides: TGTGCCACCAGTTTTCGCTATAGCAATCAGCCCCAGCATTTT.

The chain joins TRBV19 to TRBJ1-5, with 7 bases that match TRBD1. Germline CDR1 is LNHDA and CDR2 is SQIVND (reference sequence). CDR3 length equals 17 residues. After removal of 3 bases from V and 6 bases from J, the junction contained 14 bases not matched to a gene. CDR3 sequence (DNA): TGTGCCAGTAGTATGTGGGCAGACAGGGAAATAGGTCAGCCCCAGCATTTT. Translation: CASSMWADREIGQPQHF.

The chain's CDR3 is CAISPGQGVLQATQYF. For the CDR3, the DNA is TGTGCCATCTCACCTGGACAGGGGGTCCTCCAGGCGACCCAGTACTTC. This rearrangement joins TRBV10-3 to TRBJ2-5, with TRBD1 identical over 10 bases. Germline lookup yields CDR1 ENHRY and CDR2 SYGVKD. The CDR3 runs to 16 residues. Unmatched junction bases numbered 16, after V lost 8 bases and J lost 7 bases.

The sample holds a few counts of this clone. The chain links TRBV7-6 to TRBJ2-5; 15 bases map to TRBD2. Germline values: CDR1 SGHVS, CDR2 FNYEAQ. CDR3 length equals 17 residues. V dropped 3 bases and J dropped 3; count of bases not matched to a gene: 5. The DNA of the CDR3 is TGTGCCAGCAGCTTCGGACTAGCGGGAGGGCGGGAAGAGACCCAGTACTTC. Translation gives CASSFGLAGGREETQYF.

The genes are TRBV2 and TRBJ2-5; TRBD1 matches at 8 bases. Germline-derived CDR1 and CDR2 are SNHLY and FYNNEI. CDR3 length: 17 amino acids. The ends lost 6 bases at V and 4 bases at J; junction bases unmatched: 16. The CDR3 spells CASRSGRQGAERETQYF. The CDR3 DNA sequence: TGTGCCAGCAGATCGGGACGGCAGGGGGCAGAAAGAGAGACCCAGTACTTC. Filled out from reference TRBV2 and TRBJ2-5, the complete variable domain reads EPEVTQTPSHQVTQMGQEVILRCVPISNHLYFYWYRQILGQKVEFLVSFYNNEISEKSEIFDDQFSVERPDGSNFTLKIRSTKLEDSAMYFCASRSGRQGAERETQYFGPGTRLLVL.

V and J are TRBV3-1 (or the pseudogene TRBV3-2) and TRBJ2-3; D tentatively reads TRBD1 or TRBD2 (5 bases each). This CDR3 has 18 residues. Germline values: CDR1 LGHDT, CDR2 YNNKEL (reference sequence). V was cut by 1 base and J by 2 bases, with 19 bases left in between. The CDR3 coding sequence is TGTGCCAGCAGCCAAGTTGGGGGTAGAGTGGGGGACACAGATACGCAGTATTTT. Its translation is CASSQVGGRVGDTDTQYF.

The table lists this clone with a count of one. V usage is TRBV28 and J usage is TRBJ2-1, with 9 bases fitting TRBD2. The CDR3 is made up of 16 amino acids. Germline CDR1 MDHEN, CDR2 SYDVKM. The junction had 10 bases not matched to a gene; V was cut back by 4 bases and J by 6 bases. The CDR3 DNA reads TGTGCCAGCAGTTATGCAGCGGGAGGAGGTCGCAATGAGCAGTTCTTC. The encoded protein is CASSYAAGGGRNEQFF.

The genes are TRBV28 and TRBJ2-1; tentatively, D is TRBD2 (6 bases). Germline CDR1 reads MDHEN; CDR2 reads SYDVKM. V was shortened by 6 bases and J by 9 bases, with 18 bases between the two germline ends. This CDR3 is 14 amino acids long. DNA for the CDR3: TGTGCCAGCAGCCGACCACCTCCGGAGGGTGAGCAGTTCTTC. Encoded protein: CASSRPPPEGEQFF.

The rearrangement links TRBV19 to TRBJ2-3, with 11 bases lining up with TRBD1. The CDR3 consists of 15 residues. Germline loops: CDR1 LNHDA, CDR2 SQIVND (reference sequence). Trimming cost V 7 bases and J 5 bases; bases outside gene matches: 8. The CDR3 protein is CASTLGQGAGDTQYF. The CDR3, as DNA: TGTGCCAGTACCTTAGGACAGGGGGCCGGAGATACGCAGTATTTT.

This clone was found a few times. This chain joins TRBV27 and TRBJ2-2; D is possibly TRBD1 (5 bases). The CDR3 has 15 residues. The germline V gene has CDR1 MNHEY and CDR2 SMNVEV (reference sequence). V lost 3 bases and J 1 base, leaving 9 bases between the germline ends. The CDR3 here is CASSLAGLNTGELFF. DNA for the CDR3: TGTGCCAGCAGTTTGGCAGGGCTGAACACCGGGGAGCTGTTTTTT.